The 7 T cell receptor beta chains below were found in one sample sequenced in a study of glioma-infiltrating T cells after dendritic cell vaccination. Sequencing used immunoSEQ multiplex PCR; TCRdb keeps in-frame clones, though not all of them. In the table there are 45,000 to 55,000 clones, 65% to 90% of which are singletons. Sequenced material: blood, taken before dendritic cell vaccination. All receptors derive from a human donor with glioblastoma.

The V and J genes are TRBV30 and TRBJ1-6; 10 positions match TRBD1. Germline-derived CDR1 and CDR2 are GTSNPN and SVGIG (reference sequence). The V segment lost 5 bases and the J segment 5 bases; nucleotides outside the gene matches: 6. CDR3 length: 15 residues. The CDR3 DNA reads as TGTGCCTGGGCCGGACAGGGGGGAAATAATTCACCCCTCCACTTT. It yields the protein CAWAGQGGNNSPLHF.

The chain employs TRBV7-8 and TRBJ2-7; 7 bases are shared with TRBD2. The J segment lost 3 bases and the V segment lost 5 bases, leaving 10 bases of the junction unmatched. The CDR3 is 15 residues long. Germline values: CDR1 SGHVS, CDR2 FQNEAQ. Written as DNA, the CDR3 is TGTGCCAGCAGCCCGAAAGCGGGACTTTACTACGAGCAGTACTTC. Its translation: CASSPKAGLYYEQYF.

The chain uses TRBV6-1 and TRBJ1-1; TRBD1 aligns across 9 bases. Germline V gene lookup returns CDR1 MNHNS and CDR2 SASEGT. With V trimmed by 2 bases and J by 5 bases, 6 bases remained unmatched. This CDR3 contains 15 residues. CDR3 loop: CASSERTGVSTEAFF. The CDR3 DNA reads as TGTGCCAGCAGTGAAAGGACAGGGGTATCGACTGAAGCTTTCTTT.

The chain has TRBV7-2 and TRBJ2-1; 8 bases fit TRBD2. Trimming at V came to 5 bases and at J to 7 bases, leaving 10 bases not matched to a gene. Germline V gene sequence: CDR1 SGHTA, CDR2 FQGNSA. The CDR3 has 15 amino acids. Written as DNA, the CDR3 is TGTGCCAGCAGCGGAATAGCGGGGAGAGCAAATGAGCAGTTCTTC. Its protein product is CASSGIAGRANEQFF.

This rearrangement joins TRBV5-4 to TRBJ2-5; 11 positions match TRBD2. Germline-derived CDR1 and CDR2 are SGHNT and YYREEE (reference sequence). The J segment lost 3 bases and the V segment lost 0 bases, leaving 1 base of the junction unmatched. This CDR3 has 15 amino acids. CDR3 in DNA: TGTGCCAGCAGCTTGGATAGCGGGGGGGAAGAGACCCAGTACTTC. Amino acid sequence: CASSLDSGGEETQYF.

The J gene is TRBJ2-7, the V gene TRBV15; TRBD1 matches at 9 bases. This CDR3 contains 15 residues. CDR1 and CDR2 from the germline V gene are LNHNV and YYDKDF (reference sequence). J gave up 2 bases and V 2 bases, and 4 bases lay outside the gene matches. CDR3 sequence: CATSRSGTGPYEQYF. The CDR3 nucleotides read TGTGCCACCAGCAGATCCGGGACAGGGCCCTACGAGCAGTACTTC.

This clone was detected a few times. The rearrangement joins TRBV4-3 to TRBJ2-2, with D perhaps TRBD2 (5 bases). CDR3 length equals 16 residues. Germline CDR1 LGHNA, CDR2 YSLEER. The V and J ends lost 1 base and 5 bases respectively, with 14 bases between them. CDR3 nucleotides: TGCGCCAGCAGCCAAGGGCGGGCCTTCGGAACCGGGGAGCTGTTTTTT. It is translated as CASSQGRAFGTGELFF.